This T cell receptor beta chain derives from a study of blood T cell repertoires in COVID-19. Whole-study context: Italy, Spain and the United States were the sources of the convalescent and acute COVID-19 samples. Nucleic acid was either cDNA or gDNA, and it came from T cells, B-cell-depleted T cells, or PBMCs.

The V and J ends lost 1 base and 3 bases respectively, with 17 bases between them. CDR3 length: 17 residues. Germline V gene sequence: CDR1 LGHDT, CDR2 YNNKEL (reference sequence). Original processing notes: Reference gene primers were amplified, and this amplification served to estimate nucleated cell counts. The protocol was immunoSEQ multiplex PCR, while the TCRdb copy is restricted to in-frame clones and leaves out a portion. V and J calls and clone size come straight from that table; D and trimming were deduced from the DNA. The data hold 250,000 to 300,000 clones, with around 87% observed a single time.

Sequencing was performed on peripheral blood. The chain joins TRBV3-1 (or the pseudogene TRBV3-2) to TRBJ2-3; a weak D match, TRBD2 (5 bases). The source is a man younger than 35 with active or convalescent COVID-19. For the CDR3, the DNA is TGTGCCAGCAGCCAAGGTAGAGGACTCCCGGGTACAGATACGCAGTATTTT. Protein: CASSQGRGLPGTDTQYF.